This T cell receptor (beta chain) was found in a study of CD8+CD57+ T cells in acquired aplastic anemia. Previously, flow cytometry had revealed CD8+CD57+ cell expansion in the patients chosen for sequencing. Blood was sampled before the patients had received any therapy. About this clonotype itself: Its target is not known.

V was pared by 5 bases and J by 4 bases, with 11 bases between. The CDR3 sequence is 13 residues long. Per germline, CDR1 SGHVS and CDR2 FNYEAQ. Profiles of TCR beta VDJ and CDR3 were generated from a genomic DNA template. TCRdb re-analysed the reads in MiXCR, keeping a single row per CDR3 protein. The sample carries around 130,000 distinct CDR3 sequences, 50% to 60% recorded once. Study observations and caveats: It was found that some 30 CD8+ CDR3 sequences were shared between patients and controls. The study found no significant CD8+ Simpson's diversity difference between patients and controls.

The chain uses TRBV7-6 and TRBJ2-5; D is ambiguous. Sequenced: sorted CD4+, CD8+, or CD8+CD57+ T cells (not recorded which) from PBMCs. This sequence originates from a human donor with aplastic anemia. The CDR3, as DNA: TGTGCCAGCAGCAAAATTGGAGTAGAGACCCAGTACTTC. Translated, it gives CASSKIGVETQYF.